This TCR beta chain emerged from a study of identical twins. About this clonotype itself: What it binds is unknown. A read error may account for a junction end that differs from germline.

A universal primer site was incorporated via template switching, and the cDNA contained unique molecular identifiers. MiXCR, applied by TCRdb to the 5' RACE reads, yields one record per CDR3 protein. The table records 1.5 million or so distinct CDR3 sequences, under 35% of them present only once. Study-wide points: Conclusions relied on cross-sectional statistical analysis, not following the same donors. A lower insertion count was a feature of abundant cord blood beta clonotypes, with no such feature in memory repertoires.

What was sequenced was cord blood. This TCR was recovered from a newborn girl in good health.

CDR3 coding DNA: TGTGCCAGCATGGGAGCCGATGAGCAGTTCTTT. Translating it yields CASMGADEQFF. The chain couples TRBV12-3 or TRBV12-4 to TRBJ2-1; D is possibly TRBD2 (5 bases). The CDR3 extends over 11 amino acids.